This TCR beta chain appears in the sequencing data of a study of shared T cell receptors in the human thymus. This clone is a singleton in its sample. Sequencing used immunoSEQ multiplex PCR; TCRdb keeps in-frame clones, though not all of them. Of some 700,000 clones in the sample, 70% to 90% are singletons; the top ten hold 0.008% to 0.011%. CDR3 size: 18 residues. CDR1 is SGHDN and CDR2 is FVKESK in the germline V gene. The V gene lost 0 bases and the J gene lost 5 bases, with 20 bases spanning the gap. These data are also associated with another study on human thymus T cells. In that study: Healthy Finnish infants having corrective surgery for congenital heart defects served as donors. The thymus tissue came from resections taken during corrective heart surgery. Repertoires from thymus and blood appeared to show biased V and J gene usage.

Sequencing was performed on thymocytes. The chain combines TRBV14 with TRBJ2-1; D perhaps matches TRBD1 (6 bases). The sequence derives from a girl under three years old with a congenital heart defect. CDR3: CASSQEYWDIDRHNEQFF. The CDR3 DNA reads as TGTGCCAGCAGCCAAGAGTACTGGGACATCGACCGGCACAATGAGCAGTTCTTC. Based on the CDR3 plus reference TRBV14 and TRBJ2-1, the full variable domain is EAGVTQFPSHSVIEKGQTVTLRCDPISGHDNLYWYRRVMGKEIKFLLHFVKESKQDESGMPNNRFLAERTGGTYSTLKVQPAELEDSGVYFCASSQEYWDIDRHNEQFFGPGTRLTVL.